This T cell receptor (beta chain) comes out of a study of blood T cell repertoires in COVID-19 (dated by TCRdb to the early 2020s). Study-wide context: Samples covering the acute and convalescent phases of COVID-19 were provided by collaborators in the United States, Italy and Spain. The repertoires were released in a freely available public database intended as a resource for research on the immune response to SARS-CoV-2. The material from the prospective study consisted of cDNA or gDNA derived from T cells, B-cell-depleted T cells, or PBMCs. The samples were drawn from two sources: the first 160 participants of the ongoing ImmuneRACE study, and over 950 subjects contributed by 6 global collaborators. HLA class I and class II types, where available, came from metadata supplied by the sample provider rather than from assay-based typing. The dataset comprised deeply sampled blood TCRbeta repertoires from subjects exposed to, actively infected with, or recovered from COVID-19. Sample metadata almost always included a de-identified subject ID, COVID-19 status, age in years and sex.

Points the paper makes about the study in general: How much clinical and demographic metadata was included differed by source and by participant, and the metadata was provided uncurated.

The immunoSEQ Assay, a bias-controlled multiplex PCR, was used to amplify TCRbeta CDR3 regions from genomic DNA. The paper's data handling went like this. The number of nucleated cells in each sample was estimated from the amplification of reference gene primers within the assay. To quantify the absolute abundance of each unique TCRbeta CDR3 rearrangement, sequence reads were collapsed and filtered. For each sample, productive Simpson clonality was calculated as the square root of Simpson's diversity index across productive rearrangements. TCRdb retrieved this table from immuneACCESS and kept in-frame rearrangements only. Not all clones are present; in checked studies, unresolved V genes account for under half, and no reason is known for the remainder. That table gives V, J and clone size, and the DNA gave D and trimming. A total of 100,000 to 150,000 clones appear in this sample, more than 70% of them only once. Of the sample, 0.95% to 1.5% falls within the top ten clones.

Each collaborating institution followed its own protocols to collect whole blood in K2EDTA tubes. For TCRbeta analysis, collaborators shipped samples in one of three forms: frozen whole blood, isolated PBMCs, or DNA extracted from either of those sample types. On this clone itself: Its antigen has not been determined. No much larger clone is present one base from it, and per-base qualities are unavailable.

Measured from the cysteine to the phenylalanine, the CDR3 is 15 residues long. Of all the DNA, just the CDR3 is kept, 45 bases in frame from base 1. Reading the germline V gene gives CDR1 SGDLS and CDR2 YYNGEE. V loses 0 bases at its end and J loses 5 bases; junction bases beyond the gene matches: 4. What was sequenced was peripheral blood. This sequence was found in a woman older than 75 with acute or convalescent COVID-19. This chain joins TRBV9 to TRBJ2-1; 8 central nucleotides agree with TRBD1. The nucleotide sequence reads as follows: TGTGCCAGCAGCGTAGGGGCAGGGGGCCACAATGAGCAGTTCTTC. Translation gives CASSVGAGGHNEQFF.